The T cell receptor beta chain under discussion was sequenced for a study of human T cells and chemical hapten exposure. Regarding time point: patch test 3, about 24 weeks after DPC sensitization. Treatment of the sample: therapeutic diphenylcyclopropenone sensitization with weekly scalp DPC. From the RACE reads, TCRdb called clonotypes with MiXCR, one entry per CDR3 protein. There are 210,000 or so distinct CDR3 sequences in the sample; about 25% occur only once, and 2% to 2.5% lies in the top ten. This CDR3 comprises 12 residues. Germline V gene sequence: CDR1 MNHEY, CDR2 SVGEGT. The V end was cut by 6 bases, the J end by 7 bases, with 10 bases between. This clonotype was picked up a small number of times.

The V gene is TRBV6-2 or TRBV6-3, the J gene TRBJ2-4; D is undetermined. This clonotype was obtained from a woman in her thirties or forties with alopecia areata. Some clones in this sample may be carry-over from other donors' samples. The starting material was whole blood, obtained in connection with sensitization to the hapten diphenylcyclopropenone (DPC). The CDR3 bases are TGTGCCAGCAGCCCGCTGGGGAACATTCAGTACTTC. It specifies CASSPLGNIQYF.